A single sample gave rise to the 24 T cell receptor beta chains below, sequenced in a study of beta chain features in type 1 diabetes. Every bit of the isolated RNA underwent reverse transcription, so sequencing read expressed TCRB transcripts. TCRdb's table, derived via immunoSEQ multiplex PCR, lists solely in-frame clones and lacks some. The sample includes over 350,000 clones, roughly 15% of them seen just once. The material sequenced was naive CD4+ T cells from blood. Receptor source: a woman younger than 30 in good health.

This clone turned up a few times. The chain combines TRBV28 with TRBJ1-2; D possibly corresponds to TRBD1 (5 bases). V lost 1 base and J 4 bases, leaving 10 bases between the germline ends. Germline CDR1 and CDR2: MDHEN and SYDVKM. The CDR3 spans 14 residues. CDR3 nucleotide sequence: TGTGCCAGCAGTTTATTCAGCAGGGCCTATGGCTACACCTTC. Protein sequence: CASSLFSRAYGYTF.

This clone has a handful of counts. The rearrangement joins TRBV30 to TRBJ2-7, with 9 bases matching TRBD1. V shed 0 bases, J shed 1 base, and the junction held 4 bases outside the gene matches. This CDR3 region has 15 residues. From germline, CDR1 is GTSNPN and CDR2 SVGIG (reference sequence). The CDR3 region has the DNA TGTGCCTGGAGTGTTTCTGGACAGGGGTCCTACGAGCAGTACTTC. Encoded protein: CAWSVSGQGSYEQYF.

The chain is built from TRBV7-8 and TRBJ1-5; weak D call: TRBD1 (5 bases). CDR3 size: 15 residues. The V gene's germline CDR1 is SGHVS and CDR2 FQNEAQ. Trimming removed 1 base at V and 3 bases at J, with 10 bases between. The chain's CDR3 is CASSLVGGHNQPQHF. CDR3 nucleotides: TGTGCCAGCAGCTTAGTCGGGGGTCACAATCAGCCCCAGCATTTT. The full variable domain, rest sourced from reference TRBV7-8 and TRBJ1-5, is GAGVSQSPRYKVAKRGQDVALRCDPISGHVSLFWYQQALGQGPEFLTYFQNEAQLDKSGLPSDRFFAERPEGSVSTLKIQRTQQEDSAVYLCASSLVGGHNQPQHFGDGTRLSIL.

This clone was seen a few times. This chain links TRBV19 with TRBJ2-1, with 8 bases matching TRBD2. This CDR3 has 17 residues. The trim removed 0 bases at V and 7 bases at J, leaving 11 bases unmatched. The germline V gene encodes CDR1 LNHDA and CDR2 SQIVND (reference sequence). The CDR3: CASSIDGGWVAGNEQFF. CDR3 coding DNA: TGTGCCAGTAGTATAGATGGGGGATGGGTAGCGGGAAATGAGCAGTTCTTC.

This clone was observed a few times. This chain links TRBV30 with TRBJ2-1, with 13 bases identical to TRBD2. Trimming removed 0 bases from V and 7 bases from J; junction bases left unmatched: 6. The germline CDR1 and CDR2 sequences are GTSNPN and SVGIG (reference sequence). The CDR3 consists of 16 residues. CDR3 sequence (DNA): TGTGCCTGGAGTGTACATGTGACTAGCGGGAGGAATGAGCAGTTCTTC. Residues: CAWSVHVTSGRNEQFF.

The chain employs TRBV29-1 and TRBJ2-1; 11 positions agree with TRBD2. CDR3 size: 13 residues. V shed 7 bases and J 3 bases; nucleotides not matched to a gene: 2. The germline V gene has CDR1 SQVTM and CDR2 ANQGSEA. The CDR3 DNA reads as TGCAGCGCCGGACTAGCGGGCTACAATGAGCAGTTCTTC. Translated: CSAGLAGYNEQFF.

The chain combines TRBV6-1 with TRBJ2-7; 9 nucleotides line up with TRBD1. V shed 4 bases, J shed 1 base, and the junction held 8 bases outside the gene matches. CDR1 is MNHNS, CDR2 SASEGT, per germline. CDR3 size: 16 residues. The CDR3 sequence is CASSGDRGTLSYEQYF. CDR3 bases: TGTGCCAGCAGTGGCGACAGGGGGACCTTATCCTACGAGCAGTACTTC.

The chain is built from TRBV5-1 and TRBJ2-1, with a tentative D call TRBD1 (7 bases). V dropped 4 bases and J dropped 4 bases, with 15 bases sitting between them. In germline, CDR1 is SGHRS, CDR2 YFSETQ. There are 15 residues in the CDR3. The CDR3 sequence: CASSDGQAGYNEQFF. In DNA, the CDR3 is TGCGCCAGCAGCGATGGACAGGCGGGATACAATGAGCAGTTCTTC.

V and J are TRBV15 and TRBJ2-5; 10 nucleotides match TRBD1. Germline lookup yields CDR1 LNHNV and CDR2 YYDKDF (reference sequence). J lost 2 bases, V lost 0 bases, and 6 bases had no gene match. CDR3 length equals 17 residues. CDR3 sequence (DNA): TGTGCCACCAGCAGAGATTCTAGGACAGGGGGTCAAGAGACCCAGTACTTC. Its protein is CATSRDSRTGGQETQYF.

With regard to this clone: Other DNA sequences in this sample translate to the same CDR3. The chain couples TRBV7-9 to TRBJ2-5, with 10 bases identical to TRBD1. V dropped 2 bases and J dropped 2; count of bases not matched to a gene: 2. Germline V lookup: CDR1 SEHNR, CDR2 FQNEAQ (reference sequence). CDR3 length equals 15 residues. The CDR3, as DNA: TGTGCCAGCAGCTTATTGGGACAGGGGCAAGAGACCCAGTACTTC. As protein: CASSLLGQGQETQYF.

In regard to this clone: This specimen includes other DNA sequences encoding the same CDR3. The chain has TRBV14 and TRBJ2-7; D not resolved. Germline V CDR1 and CDR2: SGHDN, FVKESK. Trimming took off 1 base at V and 4 bases at J, with 5 bases between the two ends. This CDR3 contains 12 residues. The CDR3 DNA follows: TGTGCCAGCAGCCAAGCGGGTTACGAGCAGTACTTC. This sequence encodes CASSQAGYEQYF.

The chain employs TRBV9 and TRBJ1-5; tentatively, D is TRBD1 (5 bases). Germline V gene data show CDR1 as SGDLS and CDR2 as YYNGEE. CDR3 size: 13 residues. With 2 bases removed from V and 7 bases from J, the gap between germline ends came to 10 bases. The CDR3 DNA reads TGTGCCAGCAGCGTTCAGGGTTGGCAGCCCCAGCATTTT. Translating it yields CASSVQGWQPQHF.

This chain uses TRBV5-1 with TRBJ2-5; D is possibly TRBD2 (5 bases). With 5 bases removed from V and 2 bases from J, the gap between germline ends came to 10 bases. Germline V gene data show CDR1 as SGHRS and CDR2 as YFSETQ. The CDR3 is made up of 13 amino acids. CDR3 amino acids: CASSGGLQETQYF. The CDR3 region has the DNA TGCGCCAGCAGTGGCGGGTTACAAGAGACCCAGTACTTC.

This clone has a handful of counts. The V call is TRBV27, the J call TRBJ2-3, with D possibly being TRBD2 (5 bases). CDR3 size: 14 residues. Per germline, CDR1 MNHEY and CDR2 SMNVEV (reference sequence). V shed 0 bases and J shed 4 bases, with 8 bases lying between them. The CDR3 bases are TGTGCCAGCAGTTTATCGGGAGATCCAGATACGCAGTATTTT. Protein sequence: CASSLSGDPDTQYF.

The chain has TRBV29-1 and TRBJ1-1; no reliable D call. This CDR3 is built from 16 residues. Looked up from germline, CDR1 is SQVTM and CDR2 is ANQGSEA. V was pared by 4 bases and J by 0 bases, with 18 bases between. The CDR3 spells CSVGRMAGKLNTEAFF. The DNA of the CDR3 is TGCAGCGTTGGCAGGATGGCAGGTAAATTGAACACTGAAGCTTTCTTT. Complete variable domain (other parts from reference TRBV29-1 and TRBJ1-1): SAVISQKPSRDICQRGTSLTIQCQVDSQVTMMFWYRQQPGQSLTLIATANQGSEATYESGFVIDKFPISRPNLTFSTLTVSNMSPEDSSIYLCSVGRMAGKLNTEAFFGQGTRLTVV.

This clone was detected only a few times. The chain links TRBV11-2 to TRBJ2-3, with D tentatively TRBD2 (5 bases). The V gene's germline CDR1 is SGHAT and CDR2 FQNNGV. V gave up 3 bases and J gave up 3 bases, with 10 bases separating them. There are 14 residues in the CDR3. This chain's CDR3 is CASSLGRMTDTQYF. CDR3 in DNA: TGTGCCAGCAGCTTGGGGAGAATGACAGATACGCAGTATTTT.

CDR3 nucleotide sequence: TGTGCCAGCCAAGACCTAGCGGGAGGGTACAATGAGCAGTTCTTC. Translation: CASQDLAGGYNEQFF. The chain uses TRBV28 and TRBJ2-1; TRBD2 matches at 12 bases. Germline V CDR1 and CDR2: MDHEN, SYDVKM. This CDR3 spans 15 amino acids. V trimming: 8 bases; J trimming: 4 bases; junction bases outside the gene matches: 6.

The V and J genes are TRBV5-1 and TRBJ2-7, with 10 positions matching TRBD1. This CDR3 has 14 residues. Per the germline V gene, CDR1 is SGHRS and CDR2 is YFSETQ. V was clipped by 0 bases and J by 7 bases; unmatched bases: 4. Here the CDR3 reads CASSLGQGAREQYF. CDR3 bases: TGCGCCAGCAGCTTGGGACAGGGGGCGAGGGAGCAGTACTTC.

This clone turned up a few times. V gene TRBV30 combines with J gene TRBJ1-1; 7 bases are shared with TRBD1. The V and J ends lost 5 bases and 5 bases, in that order; junction bases with no gene match: 5. CDR1 GTSNPN and CDR2 SVGIG come from the germline V gene (reference sequence). This CDR3 comprises 12 residues. The CDR3 coding sequence is TGTGCCTGGGGGACAGTGTATACTGAAGCTTTCTTT. This encodes CAWGTVYTEAFF.

The rearrangement uses TRBV9 and TRBJ1-1, with a weak D call TRBD1 (5 bases). The CDR3 covers 14 residues. CDR1 SGDLS and CDR2 YYNGEE come from the germline V gene. Deletions cut 4 bases from V and 3 bases from J, with 13 bases between. As DNA, the CDR3 is TGTGCCAGCAGCAAGACAGCCGAGGACACTGAAGCTTTCTTT. This translates into CASSKTAEDTEAFF.

The CDR3 is CASSQEASSYNEQFF. In nucleotides, the CDR3 is TGTGCCAGCAGCCAAGAGGCTAGCTCCTACAATGAGCAGTTCTTC. The rearrangement joins TRBV4-2 to TRBJ2-1; D call uncertain. Looked up from germline, CDR1 is LGHNA and CDR2 is YNFKEQ. Trimming removed 0 bases at V and 0 bases at J, with 6 bases between. The CDR3 has 15 amino acids.

This clone came up a few times. This chain connects TRBV9 to TRBJ2-5, with 16 nucleotides matching TRBD2. The length of the CDR3 is 19 residues. Trimming took 4 bases from V and 4 from J; bases not matched to a gene: 13. From germline, CDR1 is SGDLS and CDR2 YYNGEE. The CDR3 reads CASSPGLAGGGDVLETQYF. The CDR3 coding sequence is TGTGCCAGCAGCCCGGGACTAGCGGGAGGGGGTGATGTATTAGAGACCCAGTACTTC.

The chain employs TRBV7-9 and TRBJ2-5, with D perhaps matching TRBD1 (6 bases). There are 14 residues in the CDR3. Germline V gene data show CDR1 as SEHNR and CDR2 as FQNEAQ (reference sequence). Trimming pared 4 bases from V and 5 bases from J, leaving 14 bases between. The DNA of the CDR3 is TGTGCCAGCAGCTGGGCCCCAAGGGGGGAGACCCAGTACTTC. It codes for CASSWAPRGETQYF.

The chain uses TRBV9 and TRBJ2-6, with 7 bases aligning to TRBD1. Germline V gene lookup returns CDR1 SGDLS and CDR2 YYNGEE. V lost 3 bases to trimming and J lost 3 bases; unmatched junction nucleotides: 3. The CDR3 totals 15 residues. The CDR3 DNA sequence: TGTGCCAGCAGCGCTACAGGGGTTGGGGCCAACGTCCTGACTTTC. Translating it yields CASSATGVGANVLTF.